The clone carrying this T cell receptor (beta chain) was recorded a few times. Deletions cut 1 base from V and 5 bases from J, with 12 bases between. The CDR3 runs to 15 residues. The germline V gene encodes CDR1 SGHRS and CDR2 YFSETQ. The data are from a study of CD8+ T cells in alopecia areata. The treatment was: oral pan-JAK inhibitor, 5-10 mg twice daily. Extracted from the samples, RNA was reverse transcribed into cDNA to serve as the sequencing template. The data were produced by immunoSEQ multiplex PCR, yet TCRdb's version contains in-frame clones alone and is incomplete. Of 90,000 to 150,000 clones listed, 50% to 55% were seen once; the top ten hold 0.45% to 0.5%.

The sequences come from CD4+ T cells sorted from blood, collected at week 4, from a patient treated with tofacitinib. The TCR sequence derives from a human donor with alopecia areata. V usage is TRBV5-1 and J usage is TRBJ2-2; D is unclear. The CDR3 DNA is TGCGCCAGCAGCTTGATGGGTCAGGCGACCGGGGAGCTGTTTTTT. This encodes CASSLMGQATGELFF.